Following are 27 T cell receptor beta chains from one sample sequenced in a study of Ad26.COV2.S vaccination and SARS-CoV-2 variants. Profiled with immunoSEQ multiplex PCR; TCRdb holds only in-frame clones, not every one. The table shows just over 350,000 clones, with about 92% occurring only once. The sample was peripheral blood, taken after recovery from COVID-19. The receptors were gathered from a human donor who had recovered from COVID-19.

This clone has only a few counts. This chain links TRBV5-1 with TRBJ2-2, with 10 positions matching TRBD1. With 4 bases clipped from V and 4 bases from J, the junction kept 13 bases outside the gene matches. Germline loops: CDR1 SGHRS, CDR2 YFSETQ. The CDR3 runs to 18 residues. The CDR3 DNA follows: TGCGCCAGCAGCGCTAGACAGGGGGCCCCGAGGGGCACCGGGGAGCTGTTTTTT. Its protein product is CASSARQGAPRGTGELFF.

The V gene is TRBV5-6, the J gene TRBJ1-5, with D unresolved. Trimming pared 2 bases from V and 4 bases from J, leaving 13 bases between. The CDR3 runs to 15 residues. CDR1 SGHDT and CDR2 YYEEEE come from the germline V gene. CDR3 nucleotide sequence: TGTGCCAGCAGCTTCGGGCAAGGTGAAAATCAGCCCCAGCATTTT. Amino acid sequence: CASSFGQGENQPQHF.

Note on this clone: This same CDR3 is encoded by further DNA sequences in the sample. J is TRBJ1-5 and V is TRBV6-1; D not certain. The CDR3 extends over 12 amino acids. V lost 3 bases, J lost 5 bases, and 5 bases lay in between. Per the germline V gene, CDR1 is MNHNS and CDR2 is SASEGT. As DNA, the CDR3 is TGTGCCAGCAGTGAGGGAGATCAGCCCCAGCATTTT. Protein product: CASSEGDQPQHF.

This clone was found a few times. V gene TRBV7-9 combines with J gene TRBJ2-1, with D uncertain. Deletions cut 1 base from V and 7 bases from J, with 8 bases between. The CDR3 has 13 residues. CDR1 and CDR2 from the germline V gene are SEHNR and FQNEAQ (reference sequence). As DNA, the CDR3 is TGTGCCAGCAGCTTAGGTGGTGGGAATGAGCAGTTCTTC. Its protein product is CASSLGGGNEQFF.

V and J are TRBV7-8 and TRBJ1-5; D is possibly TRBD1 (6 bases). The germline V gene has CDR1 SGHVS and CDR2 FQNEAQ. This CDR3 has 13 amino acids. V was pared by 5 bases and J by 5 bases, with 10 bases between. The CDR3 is CASSRQVYQPQHF. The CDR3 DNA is TGTGCCAGCAGCCGACAGGTTTATCAGCCCCAGCATTTT.

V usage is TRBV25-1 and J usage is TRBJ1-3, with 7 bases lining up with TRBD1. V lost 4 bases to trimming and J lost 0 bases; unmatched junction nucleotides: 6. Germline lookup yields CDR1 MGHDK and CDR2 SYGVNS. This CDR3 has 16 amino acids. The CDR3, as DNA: TGTGCCAGCAGTGTCTTACAGGGGAGCTCTGGAAACACCATATATTTT. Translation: CASSVLQGSSGNTIYF.

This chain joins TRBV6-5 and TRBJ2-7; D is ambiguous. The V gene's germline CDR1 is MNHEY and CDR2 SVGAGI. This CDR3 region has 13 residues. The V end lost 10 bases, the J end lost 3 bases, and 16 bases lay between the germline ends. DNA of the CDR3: TGTGCCACCCTAGATTTGGAGAGCTACGAGCAGTACTTC. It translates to CATLDLESYEQYF.

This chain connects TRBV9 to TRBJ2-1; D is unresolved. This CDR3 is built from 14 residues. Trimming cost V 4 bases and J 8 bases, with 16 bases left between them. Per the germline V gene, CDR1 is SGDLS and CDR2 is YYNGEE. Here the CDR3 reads CASSPLGKIYEQFF. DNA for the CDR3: TGTGCCAGCAGCCCCCTCGGTAAGATTTATGAGCAGTTCTTC.

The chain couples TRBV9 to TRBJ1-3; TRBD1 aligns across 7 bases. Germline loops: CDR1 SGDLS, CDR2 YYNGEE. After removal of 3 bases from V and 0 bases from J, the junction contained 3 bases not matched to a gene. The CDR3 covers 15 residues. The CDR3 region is CASSARQGSGNTIYF. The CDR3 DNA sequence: TGTGCCAGCAGCGCCCGACAGGGCTCTGGAAACACCATATATTTT.

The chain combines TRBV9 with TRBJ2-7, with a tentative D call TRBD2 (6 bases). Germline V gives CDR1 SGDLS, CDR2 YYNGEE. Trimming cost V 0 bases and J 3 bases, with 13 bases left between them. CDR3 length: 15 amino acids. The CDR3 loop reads CASSVGREEVYEQYF. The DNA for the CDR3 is TGTGCCAGCAGCGTAGGAAGGGAGGAGGTCTACGAGCAGTACTTC. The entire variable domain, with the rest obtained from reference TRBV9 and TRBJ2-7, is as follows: DSGVTQTPKHLITATGQRVTLRCSPRSGDLSVYWYQQSLDQGLQFLIQYYNGEERAKGNILERFSAQQFPDLHSELNLSSLELGDSALYFCASSVGREEVYEQYFGPGTRLTVT.

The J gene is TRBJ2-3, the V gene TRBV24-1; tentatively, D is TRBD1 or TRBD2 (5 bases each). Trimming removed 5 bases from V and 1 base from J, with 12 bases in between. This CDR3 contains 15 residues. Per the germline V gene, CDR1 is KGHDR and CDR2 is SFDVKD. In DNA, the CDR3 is TGTGCCACCAGTGCGGGGACGGGCGGCACAGATACGCAGTATTTT. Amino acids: CATSAGTGGTDTQYF.

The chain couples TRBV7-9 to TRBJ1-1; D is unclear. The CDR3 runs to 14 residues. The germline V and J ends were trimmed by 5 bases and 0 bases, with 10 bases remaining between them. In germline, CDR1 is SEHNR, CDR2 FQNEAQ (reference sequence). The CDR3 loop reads CASSPERVNTEAFF. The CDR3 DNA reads TGTGCCAGCAGCCCAGAGCGGGTGAACACTGAAGCTTTCTTT. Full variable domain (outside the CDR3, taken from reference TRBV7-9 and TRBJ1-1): DTGVSQNPRHKITKRGQNVTFRCDPISEHNRLYWYRQTLGQGPEFLTYFQNEAQLEKSRLLSDRFSAERPKGSFSTLEIQRTEQGDSAMYLCASSPERVNTEAFFGQGTRLTVV.

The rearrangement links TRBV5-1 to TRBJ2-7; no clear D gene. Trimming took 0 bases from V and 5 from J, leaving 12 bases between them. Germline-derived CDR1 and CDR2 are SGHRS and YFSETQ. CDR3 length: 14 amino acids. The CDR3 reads CASSLEAGLDEQYF. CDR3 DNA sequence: TGCGCCAGCAGCTTGGAGGCTGGGCTTGACGAGCAGTACTTC.

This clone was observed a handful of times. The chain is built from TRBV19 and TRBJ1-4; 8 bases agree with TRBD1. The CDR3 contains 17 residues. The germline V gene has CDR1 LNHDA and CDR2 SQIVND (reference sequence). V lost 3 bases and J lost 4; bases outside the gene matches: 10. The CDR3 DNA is TGTGCCAGTAGTATCTCCCTGGCAGGGGGCCTTAATGAAAAACTGTTTTTT. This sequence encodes CASSISLAGGLNEKLFF. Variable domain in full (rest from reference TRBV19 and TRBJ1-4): DGGITQSPKYLFRKEGQNVTLSCEQNLNHDAMYWYRQDPGQGLRLIYYSQIVNDFQKGDIAEGYSVSREKKESFPLTVTSAQKNPTAFYLCASSISLAGGLNEKLFFGSGTQLSVL.

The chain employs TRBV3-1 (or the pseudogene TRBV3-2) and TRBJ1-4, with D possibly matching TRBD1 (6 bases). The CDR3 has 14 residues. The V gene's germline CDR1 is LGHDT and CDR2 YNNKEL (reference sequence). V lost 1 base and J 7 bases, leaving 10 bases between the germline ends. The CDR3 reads CASSQGGGGEKLFF. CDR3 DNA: TGTGCCAGCAGCCAAGGAGGGGGGGGTGAAAAACTGTTTTTT.

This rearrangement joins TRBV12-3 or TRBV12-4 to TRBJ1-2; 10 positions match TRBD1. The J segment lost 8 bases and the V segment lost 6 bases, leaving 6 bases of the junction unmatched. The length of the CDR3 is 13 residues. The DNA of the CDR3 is TGTGCCAGCAGCCCGGGACAGGGGCAAGGCTACACCTTC. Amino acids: CASSPGQGQGYTF.

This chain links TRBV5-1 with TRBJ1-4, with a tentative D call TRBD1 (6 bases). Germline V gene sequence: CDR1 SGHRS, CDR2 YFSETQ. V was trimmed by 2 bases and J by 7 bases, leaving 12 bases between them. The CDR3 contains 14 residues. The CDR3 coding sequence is TGCGCCAGCAGCTTCGGCACAGGGCGTGAAAAACTGTTTTTT. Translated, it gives CASSFGTGREKLFF.

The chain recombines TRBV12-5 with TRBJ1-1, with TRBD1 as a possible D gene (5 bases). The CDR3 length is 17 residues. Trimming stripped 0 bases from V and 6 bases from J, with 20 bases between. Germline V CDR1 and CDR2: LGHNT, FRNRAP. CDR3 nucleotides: TGTGCTAGTGGTTTGGTACCTGTGGGGGTCTTTCCGGCTGAAGCTTTCTTT. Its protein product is CASGLVPVGVFPAEAFF.

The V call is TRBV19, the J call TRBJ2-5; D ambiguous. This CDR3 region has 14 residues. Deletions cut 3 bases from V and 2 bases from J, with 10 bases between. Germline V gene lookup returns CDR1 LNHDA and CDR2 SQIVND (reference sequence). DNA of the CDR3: TGTGCCAGTAGTATGCCCTGGGTTCAAGAGACCCAGTACTTC. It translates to CASSMPWVQETQYF.

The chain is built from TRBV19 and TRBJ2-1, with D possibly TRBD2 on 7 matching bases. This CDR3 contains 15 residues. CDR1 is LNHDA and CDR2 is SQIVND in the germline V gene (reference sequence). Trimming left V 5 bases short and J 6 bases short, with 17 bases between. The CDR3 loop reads CASSALTGGVNEQFF. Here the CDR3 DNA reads TGTGCCAGTAGTGCTCTAACGGGGGGCGTCAATGAGCAGTTCTTC.

The chain's CDR3 is CASSLLPVGSYNEQFF. The CDR3 DNA is TGTGCCAGCAGCTTACTTCCTGTGGGCTCCTACAATGAGCAGTTCTTC. The J gene is TRBJ2-1, the V gene TRBV7-8; D is uncertain. V was clipped by 2 bases and J by 0 bases, with 11 bases between them. Germline CDR1 is SGHVS and CDR2 is FQNEAQ. The CDR3 is 16 amino acids.

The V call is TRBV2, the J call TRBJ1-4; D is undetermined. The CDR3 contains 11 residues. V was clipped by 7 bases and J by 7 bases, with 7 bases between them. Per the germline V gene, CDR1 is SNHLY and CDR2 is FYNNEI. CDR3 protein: CASTRSEKLFF. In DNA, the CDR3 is TGTGCCAGCACTCGAAGTGAAAAACTGTTTTTT. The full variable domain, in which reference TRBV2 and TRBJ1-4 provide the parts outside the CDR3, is EPEVTQTPSHQVTQMGQEVILRCVPISNHLYFYWYRQILGQKVEFLVSFYNNEISEKSEIFDDQFSVERPDGSNFTLKIRSTKLEDSAMYFCASTRSEKLFFGSGTQLSVL.

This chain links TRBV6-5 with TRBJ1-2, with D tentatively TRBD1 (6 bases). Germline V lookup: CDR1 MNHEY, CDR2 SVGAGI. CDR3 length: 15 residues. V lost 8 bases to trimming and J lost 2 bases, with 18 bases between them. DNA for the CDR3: TGTGCCAGCGTTAACAGGGCAGCCACAAACTATGGCTACACCTTC. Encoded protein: CASVNRAATNYGYTF.

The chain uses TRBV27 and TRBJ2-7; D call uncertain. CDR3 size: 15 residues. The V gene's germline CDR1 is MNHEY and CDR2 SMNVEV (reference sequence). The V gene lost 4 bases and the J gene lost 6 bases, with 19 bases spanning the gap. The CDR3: CASSSRPPQPIEQYF. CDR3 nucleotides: TGTGCCAGCAGTTCACGACCCCCCCAGCCCATCGAGCAGTACTTC.

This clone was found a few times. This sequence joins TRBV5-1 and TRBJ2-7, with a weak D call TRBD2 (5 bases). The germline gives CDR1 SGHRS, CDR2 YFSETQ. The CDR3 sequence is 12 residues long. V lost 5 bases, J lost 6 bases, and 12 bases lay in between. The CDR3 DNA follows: TGCGCCAGCAGACTAGACTTCCGCGAGCAGTACTTC. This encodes CASRLDFREQYF.

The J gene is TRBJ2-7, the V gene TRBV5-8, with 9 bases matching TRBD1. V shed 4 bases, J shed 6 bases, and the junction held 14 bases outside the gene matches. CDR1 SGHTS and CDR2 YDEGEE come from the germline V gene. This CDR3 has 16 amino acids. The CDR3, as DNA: TGTGCCAGCAGCCCACCAACCGGGACAGGGTTCCGCGAGCAGTACTTC. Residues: CASSPPTGTGFREQYF.

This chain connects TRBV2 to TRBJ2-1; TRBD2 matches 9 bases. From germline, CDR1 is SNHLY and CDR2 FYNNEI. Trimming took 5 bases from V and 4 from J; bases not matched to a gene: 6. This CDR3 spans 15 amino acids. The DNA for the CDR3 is TGTGCCAGCAGTAGAGCTAGCGGGGTATACAATGAGCAGTTCTTC. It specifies CASSRASGVYNEQFF.